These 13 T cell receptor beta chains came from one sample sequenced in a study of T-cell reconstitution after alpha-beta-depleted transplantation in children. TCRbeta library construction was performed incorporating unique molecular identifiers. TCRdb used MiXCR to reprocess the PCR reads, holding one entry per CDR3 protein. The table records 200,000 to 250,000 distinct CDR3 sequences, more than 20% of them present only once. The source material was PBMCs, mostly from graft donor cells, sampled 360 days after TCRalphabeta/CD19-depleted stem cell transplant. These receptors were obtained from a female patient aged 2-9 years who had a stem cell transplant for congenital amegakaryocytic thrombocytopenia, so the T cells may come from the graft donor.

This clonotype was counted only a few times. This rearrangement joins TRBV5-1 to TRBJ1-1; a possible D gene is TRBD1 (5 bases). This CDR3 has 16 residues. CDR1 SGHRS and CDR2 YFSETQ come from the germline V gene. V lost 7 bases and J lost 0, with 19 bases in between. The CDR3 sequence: CASYGGIRPMNTEAFF. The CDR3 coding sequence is TGCGCCAGCTACGGGGGTATAAGGCCAATGAACACTGAAGCTTTCTTT.

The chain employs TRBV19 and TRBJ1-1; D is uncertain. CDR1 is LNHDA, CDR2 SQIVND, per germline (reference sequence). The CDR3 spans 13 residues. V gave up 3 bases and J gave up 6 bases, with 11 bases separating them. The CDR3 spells CASSIRPGSEAFF. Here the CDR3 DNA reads TGTGCCAGTAGTATCCGGCCGGGGTCTGAAGCTTTCTTT.

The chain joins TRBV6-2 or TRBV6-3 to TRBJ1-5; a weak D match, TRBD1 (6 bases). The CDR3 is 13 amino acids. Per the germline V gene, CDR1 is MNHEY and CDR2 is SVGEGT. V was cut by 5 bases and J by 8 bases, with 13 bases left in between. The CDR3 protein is CASSPTGLEPQHF. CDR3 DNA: TGTGCCAGCAGTCCTACAGGGTTGGAGCCCCAGCATTTT.

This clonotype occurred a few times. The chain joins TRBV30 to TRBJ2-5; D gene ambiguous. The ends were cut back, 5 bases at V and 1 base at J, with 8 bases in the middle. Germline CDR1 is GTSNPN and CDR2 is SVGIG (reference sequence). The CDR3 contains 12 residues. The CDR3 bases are TGTGCCTGGGGGTTGTTCCAAGAGACCCAGTACTTC. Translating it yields CAWGLFQETQYF.

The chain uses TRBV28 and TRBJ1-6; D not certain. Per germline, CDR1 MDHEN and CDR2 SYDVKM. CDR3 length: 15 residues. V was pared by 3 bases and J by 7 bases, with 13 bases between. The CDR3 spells CASSFQLGLNSPLHF. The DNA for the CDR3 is TGTGCCAGCAGTTTTCAATTGGGATTGAATTCACCCCTCCACTTT.

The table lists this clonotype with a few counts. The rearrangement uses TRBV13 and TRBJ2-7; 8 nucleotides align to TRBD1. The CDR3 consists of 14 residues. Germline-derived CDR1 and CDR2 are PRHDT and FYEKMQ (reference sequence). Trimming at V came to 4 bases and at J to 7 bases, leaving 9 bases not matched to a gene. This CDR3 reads CASSSGTGVGEQYF. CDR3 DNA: TGTGCCAGCAGCTCCGGGACAGGAGTAGGGGAGCAGTACTTC.

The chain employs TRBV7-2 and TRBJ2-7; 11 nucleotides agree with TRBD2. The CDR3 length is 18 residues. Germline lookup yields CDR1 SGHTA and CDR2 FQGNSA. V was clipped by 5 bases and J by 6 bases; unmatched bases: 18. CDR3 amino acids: CASSPGTSGWALEVEQYF. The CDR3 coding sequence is TGTGCCAGCAGCCCGGGGACTAGCGGATGGGCCTTGGAGGTCGAGCAGTACTTC.

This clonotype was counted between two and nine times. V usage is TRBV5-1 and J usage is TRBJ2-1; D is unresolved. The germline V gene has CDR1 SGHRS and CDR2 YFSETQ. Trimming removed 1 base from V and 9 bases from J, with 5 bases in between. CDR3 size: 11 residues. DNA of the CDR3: TGCGCCAGCAGCTTGTCTGCTGAGCAGTTCTTC. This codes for CASSLSAEQFF.

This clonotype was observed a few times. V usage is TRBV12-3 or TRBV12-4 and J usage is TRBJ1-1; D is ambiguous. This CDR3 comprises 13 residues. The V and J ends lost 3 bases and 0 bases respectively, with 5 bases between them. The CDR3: CASSFALNTEAFF. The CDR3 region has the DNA TGTGCCAGCAGTTTCGCCTTGAACACTGAAGCTTTCTTT.

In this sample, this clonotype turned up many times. CDR3 loop: CASSQEPLSNEKLFF. In DNA, the CDR3 is TGCGCCAGCAGCCAAGAACCCTTGAGCAATGAAAAACTGTTTTTT. The chain combines TRBV4-1 with TRBJ1-4; D remains unclear. V lost 0 bases and J lost 5, with 10 bases in between. The CDR3 is 15 amino acids. Germline CDR1 MGHRA, CDR2 YSYEKL.

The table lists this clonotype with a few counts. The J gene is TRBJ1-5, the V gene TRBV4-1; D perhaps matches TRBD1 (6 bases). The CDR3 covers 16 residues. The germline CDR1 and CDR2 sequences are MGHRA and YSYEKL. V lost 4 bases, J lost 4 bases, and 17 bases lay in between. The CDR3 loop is CASSRGWEQGNQPQHF. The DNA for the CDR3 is TGCGCCAGCAGCCGCGGATGGGAACAGGGAAATCAGCCCCAGCATTTT.

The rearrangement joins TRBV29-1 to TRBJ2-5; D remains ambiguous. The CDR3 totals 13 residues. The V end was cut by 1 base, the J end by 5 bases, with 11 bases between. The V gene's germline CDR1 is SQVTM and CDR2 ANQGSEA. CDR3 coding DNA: TGCAGCGTTGAAGTTCAAGGCCGGGAGACCCAGTACTTC. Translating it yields CSVEVQGRETQYF.

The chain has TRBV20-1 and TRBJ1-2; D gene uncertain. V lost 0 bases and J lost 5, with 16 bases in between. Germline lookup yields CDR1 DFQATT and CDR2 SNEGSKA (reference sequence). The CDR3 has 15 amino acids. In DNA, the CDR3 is TGCAGTGCTAGAGATAATGCGCAGATAAAGTATGGCTACACCTTC. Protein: CSARDNAQIKYGYTF.